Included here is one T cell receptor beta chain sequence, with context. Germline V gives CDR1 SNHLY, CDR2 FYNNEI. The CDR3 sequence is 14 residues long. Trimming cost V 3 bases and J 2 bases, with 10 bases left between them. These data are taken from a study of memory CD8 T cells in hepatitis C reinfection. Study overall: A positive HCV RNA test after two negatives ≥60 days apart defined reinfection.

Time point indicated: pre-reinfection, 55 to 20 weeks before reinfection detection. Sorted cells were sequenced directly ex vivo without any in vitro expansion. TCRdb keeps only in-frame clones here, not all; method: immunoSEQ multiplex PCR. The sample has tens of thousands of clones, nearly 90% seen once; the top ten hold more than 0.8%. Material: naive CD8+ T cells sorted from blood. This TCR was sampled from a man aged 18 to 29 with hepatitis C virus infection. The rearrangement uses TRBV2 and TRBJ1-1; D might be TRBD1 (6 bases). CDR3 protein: CASSDGDINTEAFF. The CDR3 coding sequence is TGTGCCAGCAGTGACGGGGACATTAACACTGAAGCTTTCTTT.